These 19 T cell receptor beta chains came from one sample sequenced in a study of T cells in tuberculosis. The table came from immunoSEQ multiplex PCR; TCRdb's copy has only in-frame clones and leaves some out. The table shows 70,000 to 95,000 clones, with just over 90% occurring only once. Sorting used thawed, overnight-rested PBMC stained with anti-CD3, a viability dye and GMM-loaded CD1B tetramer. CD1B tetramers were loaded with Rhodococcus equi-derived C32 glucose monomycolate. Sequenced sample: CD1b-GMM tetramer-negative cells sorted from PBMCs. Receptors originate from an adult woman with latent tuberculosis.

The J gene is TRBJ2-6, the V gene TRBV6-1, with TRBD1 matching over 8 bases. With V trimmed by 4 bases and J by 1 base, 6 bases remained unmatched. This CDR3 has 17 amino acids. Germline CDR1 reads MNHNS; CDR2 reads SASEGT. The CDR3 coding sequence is TGTGCCAGCAGTGCTTGGCAGGGGGCTTCTGGGGCCAACGTCCTGACTTTC. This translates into CASSAWQGASGANVLTF.

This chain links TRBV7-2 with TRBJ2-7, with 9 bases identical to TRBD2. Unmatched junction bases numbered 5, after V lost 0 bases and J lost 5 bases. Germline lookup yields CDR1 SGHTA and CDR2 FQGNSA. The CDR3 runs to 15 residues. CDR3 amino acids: CASSLALASGDEQYF. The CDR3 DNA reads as TGTGCCAGCAGCTTAGCGCTCGCTAGCGGGGACGAGCAGTACTTC.

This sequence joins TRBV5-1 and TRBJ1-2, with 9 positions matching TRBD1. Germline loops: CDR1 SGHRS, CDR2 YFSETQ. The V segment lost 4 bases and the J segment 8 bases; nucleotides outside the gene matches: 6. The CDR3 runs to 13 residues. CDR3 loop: CASSTGTGRGYTF. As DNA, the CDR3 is TGCGCCAGCAGCACCGGGACAGGGCGAGGCTACACCTTC. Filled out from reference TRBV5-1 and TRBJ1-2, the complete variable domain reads KAGVTQTPRYLIKTRGQQVTLSCSPISGHRSVSWYQQTPGQGLQFLFEYFSETQRNKGNFPGRFSGRQFSNSRSEMNVSTLELGDSALYLCASSTGTGRGYTFGSGTRLTVV.

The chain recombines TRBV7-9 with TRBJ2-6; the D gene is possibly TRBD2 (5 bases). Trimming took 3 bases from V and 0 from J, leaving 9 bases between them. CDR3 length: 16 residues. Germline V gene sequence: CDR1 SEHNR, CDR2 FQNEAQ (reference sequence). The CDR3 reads CASSLASSSGANVLTF. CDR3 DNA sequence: TGTGCCAGCAGCTTGGCTAGCTCCTCTGGGGCCAACGTCCTGACTTTC.

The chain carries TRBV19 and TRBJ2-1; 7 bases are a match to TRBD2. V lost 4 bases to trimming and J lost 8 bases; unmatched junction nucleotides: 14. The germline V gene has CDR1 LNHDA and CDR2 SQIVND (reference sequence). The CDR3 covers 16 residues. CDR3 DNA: TGTGCCAGTAGTACTGGTGGGGGGGGAGGAGGGGATGAGCAGTTCTTC. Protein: CASSTGGGGGGDEQFF.

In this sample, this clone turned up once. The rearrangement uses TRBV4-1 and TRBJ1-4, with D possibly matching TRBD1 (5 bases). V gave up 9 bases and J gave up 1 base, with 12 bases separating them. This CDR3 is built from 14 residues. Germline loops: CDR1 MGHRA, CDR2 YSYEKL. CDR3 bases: TGCGCCAGTGGGGGGGAAAGAACTAATGAAAAACTGTTTTTT. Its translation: CASGGERTNEKLFF.

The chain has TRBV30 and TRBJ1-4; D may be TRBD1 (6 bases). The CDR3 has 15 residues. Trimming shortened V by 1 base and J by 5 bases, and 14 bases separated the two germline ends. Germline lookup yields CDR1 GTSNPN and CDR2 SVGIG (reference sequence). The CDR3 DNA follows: TGTGCCTGGAGTGCCCTTAGGACAGTAAATGAAAAACTGTTTTTT. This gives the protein CAWSALRTVNEKLFF. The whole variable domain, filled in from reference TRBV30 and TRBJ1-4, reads SQTIHQWPATLVQPVGSPLSLECTVEGTSNPNLYWYRQAAGRGLQLLFYSVGIGQISSEVPQNLSASRPQDRQFILSSKKLLLSDSGFYLCAWSALRTVNEKLFFGSGTQLSVL.

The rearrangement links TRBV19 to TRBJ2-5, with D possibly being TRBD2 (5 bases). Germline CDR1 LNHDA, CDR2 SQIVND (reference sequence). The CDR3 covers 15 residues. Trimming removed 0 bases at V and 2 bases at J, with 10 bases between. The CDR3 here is CASSIDRGEQETQYF. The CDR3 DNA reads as TGTGCCAGTAGTATAGATCGGGGAGAGCAAGAGACCCAGTACTTC.

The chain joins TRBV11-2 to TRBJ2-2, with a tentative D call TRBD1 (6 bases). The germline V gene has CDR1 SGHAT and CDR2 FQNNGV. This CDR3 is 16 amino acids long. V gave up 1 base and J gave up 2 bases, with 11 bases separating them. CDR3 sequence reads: CASSLAPGENTGELFF. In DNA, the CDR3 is TGTGCCAGCAGCTTAGCGCCAGGGGAAAACACCGGGGAGCTGTTTTTT. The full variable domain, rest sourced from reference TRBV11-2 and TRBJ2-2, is EAGVAQSPRYKIIEKRQSVAFWCNPISGHATLYWYQQILGQGPKLLIQFQNNGVVDDSQLPKDRFSAERLKGVDSTLKIQPAKLEDSAVYLCASSLAPGENTGELFFGEGSRLTVL.

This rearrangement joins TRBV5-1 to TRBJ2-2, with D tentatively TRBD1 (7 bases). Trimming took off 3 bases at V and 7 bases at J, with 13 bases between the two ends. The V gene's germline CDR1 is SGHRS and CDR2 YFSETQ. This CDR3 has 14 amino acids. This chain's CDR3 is CASSSAGGIGELFF. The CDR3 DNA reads TGCGCCAGCAGCTCGGCAGGGGGGATCGGGGAGCTGTTTTTT.

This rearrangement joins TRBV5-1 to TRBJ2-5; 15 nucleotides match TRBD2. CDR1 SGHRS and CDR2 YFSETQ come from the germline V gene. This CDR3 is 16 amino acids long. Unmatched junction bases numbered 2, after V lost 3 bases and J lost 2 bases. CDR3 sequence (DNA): TGCGCCAGCAGCTCCGGACTAGCGGGGGGGCAAGAGACCCAGTACTTC. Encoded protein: CASSSGLAGGQETQYF.

The CDR3 loop is CASSLGTGLGTDTQYF. The CDR3 nucleotides read TGTGCCAGCAGTTTAGGCACAGGGCTGGGCACAGATACGCAGTATTTT. The rearrangement uses TRBV27 and TRBJ2-3; TRBD1 might be the D (6 bases). Per germline, CDR1 MNHEY and CDR2 SMNVEV (reference sequence). Trimming took off 2 bases at V and 1 base at J, with 13 bases between the two ends. This CDR3 comprises 16 residues.

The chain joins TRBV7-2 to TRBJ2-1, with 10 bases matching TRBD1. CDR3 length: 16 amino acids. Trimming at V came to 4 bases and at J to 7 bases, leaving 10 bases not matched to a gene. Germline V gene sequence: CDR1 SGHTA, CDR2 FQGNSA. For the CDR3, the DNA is TGTGCCAGCAGCTCCACCGGGACAGGGGTTTCAAATGAGCAGTTCTTC. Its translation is CASSSTGTGVSNEQFF.

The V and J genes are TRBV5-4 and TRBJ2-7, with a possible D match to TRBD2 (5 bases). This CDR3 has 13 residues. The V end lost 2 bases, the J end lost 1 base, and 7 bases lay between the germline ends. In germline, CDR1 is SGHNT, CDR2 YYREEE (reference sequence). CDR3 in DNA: TGTGCCAGCAGCTTCGAGGGTTCCTACGAGCAGTACTTC. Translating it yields CASSFEGSYEQYF. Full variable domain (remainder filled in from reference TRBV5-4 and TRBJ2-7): ETGVTQSPTHLIKTRGQQVTLRCSSQSGHNTVSWYQQALGQGPQFIFQYYREEENGRGNFPPRFSGLQFPNYSSELNVNALELDDSALYLCASSFEGSYEQYFGPGTRLTVT.

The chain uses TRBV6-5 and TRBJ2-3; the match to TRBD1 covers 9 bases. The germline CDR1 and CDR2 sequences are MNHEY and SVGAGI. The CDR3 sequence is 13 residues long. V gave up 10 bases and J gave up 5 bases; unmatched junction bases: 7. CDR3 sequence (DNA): TGTGCCACCTTGAGGACAGGGGAAGATACGCAGTATTTT. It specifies CATLRTGEDTQYF.

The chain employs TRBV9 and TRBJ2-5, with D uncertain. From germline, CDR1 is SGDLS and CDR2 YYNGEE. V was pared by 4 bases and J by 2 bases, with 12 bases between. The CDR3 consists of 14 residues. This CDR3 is CASSPSWRQETQYF. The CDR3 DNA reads TGTGCCAGCAGCCCTTCCTGGCGGCAAGAGACCCAGTACTTC.

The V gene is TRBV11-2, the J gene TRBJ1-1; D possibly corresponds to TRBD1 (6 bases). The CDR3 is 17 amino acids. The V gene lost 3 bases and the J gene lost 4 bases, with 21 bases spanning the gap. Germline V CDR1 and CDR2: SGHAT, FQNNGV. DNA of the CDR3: TGTGCCAGCAGCTTTAGTAGGGCGGTCCGAGGGGGCACTGAAGCTTTCTTT. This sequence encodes CASSFSRAVRGGTEAFF.

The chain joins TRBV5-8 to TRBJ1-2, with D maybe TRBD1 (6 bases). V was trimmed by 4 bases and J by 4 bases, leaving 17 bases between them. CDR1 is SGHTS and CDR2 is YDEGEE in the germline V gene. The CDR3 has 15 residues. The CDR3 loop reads CASSPGRGAGYGYTF. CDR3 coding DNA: TGTGCCAGCAGCCCGGGTCGGGGGGCCGGCTATGGCTACACCTTC.

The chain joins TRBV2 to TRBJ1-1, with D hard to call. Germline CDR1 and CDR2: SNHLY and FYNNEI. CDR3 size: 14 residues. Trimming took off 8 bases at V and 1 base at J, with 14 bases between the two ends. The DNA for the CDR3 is TGTGCCAGCGGACTCGGGTGGCAGAACACTGAAGCTTTCTTT. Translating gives CASGLGWQNTEAFF.